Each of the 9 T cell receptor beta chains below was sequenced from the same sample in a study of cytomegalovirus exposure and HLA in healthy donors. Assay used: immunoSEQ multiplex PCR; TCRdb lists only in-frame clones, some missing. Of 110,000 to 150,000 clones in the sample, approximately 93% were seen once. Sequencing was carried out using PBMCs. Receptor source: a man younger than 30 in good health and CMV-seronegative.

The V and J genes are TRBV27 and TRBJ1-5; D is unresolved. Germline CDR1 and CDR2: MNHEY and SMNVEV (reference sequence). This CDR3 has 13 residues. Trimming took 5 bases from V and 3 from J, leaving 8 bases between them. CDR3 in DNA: TGTGCCAGCAGTAACAGACCCAATCAGCCCCAGCATTTT. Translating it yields CASSNRPNQPQHF.

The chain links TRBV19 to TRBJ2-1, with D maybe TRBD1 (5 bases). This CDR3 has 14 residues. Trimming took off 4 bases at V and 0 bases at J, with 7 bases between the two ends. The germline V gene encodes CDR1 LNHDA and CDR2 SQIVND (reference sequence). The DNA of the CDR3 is TGTGCCAGTAGTACACAGGTCTCCTACAATGAGCAGTTCTTC. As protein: CASSTQVSYNEQFF.

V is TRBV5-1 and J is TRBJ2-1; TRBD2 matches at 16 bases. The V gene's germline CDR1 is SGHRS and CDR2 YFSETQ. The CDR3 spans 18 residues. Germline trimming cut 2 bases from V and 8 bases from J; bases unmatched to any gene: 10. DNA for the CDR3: TGCGCCAGCAGCTTCCCCGGGACTAGCGGGAGGGCCAAGGATGAGCAGTTCTTC. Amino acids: CASSFPGTSGRAKDEQFF.

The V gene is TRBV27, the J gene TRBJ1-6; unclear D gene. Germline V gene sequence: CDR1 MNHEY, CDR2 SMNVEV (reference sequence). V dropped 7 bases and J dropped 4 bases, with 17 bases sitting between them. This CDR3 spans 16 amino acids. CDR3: CASTSWEQPYNSPLHF. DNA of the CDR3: TGTGCCAGCACCTCGTGGGAGCAGCCTTATAATTCACCCCTCCACTTT.

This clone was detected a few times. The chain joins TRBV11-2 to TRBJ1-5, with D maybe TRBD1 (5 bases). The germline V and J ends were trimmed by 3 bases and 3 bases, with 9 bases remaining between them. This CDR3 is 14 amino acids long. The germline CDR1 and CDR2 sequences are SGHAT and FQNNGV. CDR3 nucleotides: TGTGCCAGCAGCTTGCAGGGTAACAATCAGCCCCAGCATTTT. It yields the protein CASSLQGNNQPQHF. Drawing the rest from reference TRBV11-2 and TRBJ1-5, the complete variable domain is EAGVAQSPRYKIIEKRQSVAFWCNPISGHATLYWYQQILGQGPKLLIQFQNNGVVDDSQLPKDRFSAERLKGVDSTLKIQPAKLEDSAVYLCASSLQGNNQPQHFGDGTRLSIL.

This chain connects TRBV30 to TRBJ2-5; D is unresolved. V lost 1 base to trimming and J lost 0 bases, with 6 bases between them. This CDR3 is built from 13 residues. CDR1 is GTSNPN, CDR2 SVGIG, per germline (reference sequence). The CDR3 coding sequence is TGTGCCTGGAGTGCAGGAAACCAAGAGACCCAGTACTTC. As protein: CAWSAGNQETQYF.

The CDR3 coding sequence is TGTGCCAGCAGCTTGAAAGCGGGGGGAGAGACCGGGGAGCTGTTTTTT. This translates into CASSLKAGGETGELFF. The V call is TRBV5-6, the J call TRBJ2-2, with 9 bases matching TRBD2. V shed 1 base, J shed 5 bases, and the junction held 6 bases outside the gene matches. The CDR3 extends over 16 amino acids. Germline values: CDR1 SGHDT, CDR2 YYEEEE.

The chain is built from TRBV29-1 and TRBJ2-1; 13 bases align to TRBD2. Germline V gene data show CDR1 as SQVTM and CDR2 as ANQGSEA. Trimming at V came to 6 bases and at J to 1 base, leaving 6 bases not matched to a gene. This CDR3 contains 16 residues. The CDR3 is CSVPGLAGVSYNEQFF. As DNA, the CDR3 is TGCAGCGTCCCTGGACTAGCGGGAGTGTCCTACAATGAGCAGTTCTTC.

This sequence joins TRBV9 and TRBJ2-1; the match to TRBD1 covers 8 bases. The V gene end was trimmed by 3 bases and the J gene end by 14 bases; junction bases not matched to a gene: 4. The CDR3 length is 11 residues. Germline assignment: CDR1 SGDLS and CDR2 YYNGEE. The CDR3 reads CASSATGEKFF. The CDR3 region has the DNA TGTGCCAGCAGCGCGACAGGGGAAAAGTTCTTC. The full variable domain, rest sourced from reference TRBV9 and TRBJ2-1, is DSGVTQTPKHLITATGQRVTLRCSPRSGDLSVYWYQQSLDQGLQFLIQYYNGEERAKGNILERFSAQQFPDLHSELNLSSLELGDSALYFCASSATGEKFFGPGTRLTVL.